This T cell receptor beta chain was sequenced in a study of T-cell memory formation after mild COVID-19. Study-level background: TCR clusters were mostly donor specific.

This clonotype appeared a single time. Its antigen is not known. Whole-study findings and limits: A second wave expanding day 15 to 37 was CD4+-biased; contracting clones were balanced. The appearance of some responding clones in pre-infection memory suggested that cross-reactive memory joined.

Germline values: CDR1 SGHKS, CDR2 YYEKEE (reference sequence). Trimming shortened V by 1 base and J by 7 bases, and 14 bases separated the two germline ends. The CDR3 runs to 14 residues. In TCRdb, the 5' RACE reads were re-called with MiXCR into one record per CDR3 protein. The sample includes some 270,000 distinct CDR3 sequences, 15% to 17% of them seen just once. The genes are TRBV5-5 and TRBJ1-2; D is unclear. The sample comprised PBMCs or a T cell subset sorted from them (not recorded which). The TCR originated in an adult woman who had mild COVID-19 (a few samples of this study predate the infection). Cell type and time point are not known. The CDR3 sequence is CASSLNPQSCGYTF. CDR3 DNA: TGTGCCAGCAGCTTGAATCCACAGTCTTGTGGCTACACCTTC.